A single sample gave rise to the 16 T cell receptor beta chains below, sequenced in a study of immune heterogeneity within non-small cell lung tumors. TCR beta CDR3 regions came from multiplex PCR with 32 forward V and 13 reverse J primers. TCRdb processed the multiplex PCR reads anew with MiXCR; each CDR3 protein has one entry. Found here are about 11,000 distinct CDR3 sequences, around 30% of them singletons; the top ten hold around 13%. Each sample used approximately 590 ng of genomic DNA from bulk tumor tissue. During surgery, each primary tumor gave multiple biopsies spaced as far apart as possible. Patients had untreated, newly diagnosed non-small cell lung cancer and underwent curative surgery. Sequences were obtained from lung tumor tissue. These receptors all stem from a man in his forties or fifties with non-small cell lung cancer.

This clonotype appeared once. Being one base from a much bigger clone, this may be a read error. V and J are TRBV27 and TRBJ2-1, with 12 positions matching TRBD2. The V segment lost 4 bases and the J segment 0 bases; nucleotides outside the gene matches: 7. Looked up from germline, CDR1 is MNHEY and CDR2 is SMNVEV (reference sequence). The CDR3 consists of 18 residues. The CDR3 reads CASSSRTSGRYSYNEQFF. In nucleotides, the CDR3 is TGTGCCAGCAGTTCCCGAACTAGCGGGAGGTACTCCTACAATGAGCAGTTCTTC.

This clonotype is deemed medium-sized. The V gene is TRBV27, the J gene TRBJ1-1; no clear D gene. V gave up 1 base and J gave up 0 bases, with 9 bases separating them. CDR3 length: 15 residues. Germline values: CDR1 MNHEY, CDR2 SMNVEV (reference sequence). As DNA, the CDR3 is TGTGCCAGCAGTTTATTACCCTCGGTGAACACTGAAGCTTTCTTT. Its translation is CASSLLPSVNTEAFF.

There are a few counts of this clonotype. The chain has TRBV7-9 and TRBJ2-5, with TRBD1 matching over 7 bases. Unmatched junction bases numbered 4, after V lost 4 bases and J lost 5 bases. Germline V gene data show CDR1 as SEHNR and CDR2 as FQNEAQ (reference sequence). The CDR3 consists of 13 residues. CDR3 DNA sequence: TGTGCCAGCAGCTCAACGGACAGGGAGACCCAGTACTTC. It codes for CASSSTDRETQYF.

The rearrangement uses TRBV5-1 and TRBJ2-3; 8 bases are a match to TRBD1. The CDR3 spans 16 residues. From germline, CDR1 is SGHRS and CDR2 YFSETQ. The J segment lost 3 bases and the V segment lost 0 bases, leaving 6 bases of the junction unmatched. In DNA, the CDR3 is TGCGCCAGCAGCTTGGATCAGGGGGCGAGAACAGATACGCAGTATTTT. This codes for CASSLDQGARTDTQYF.

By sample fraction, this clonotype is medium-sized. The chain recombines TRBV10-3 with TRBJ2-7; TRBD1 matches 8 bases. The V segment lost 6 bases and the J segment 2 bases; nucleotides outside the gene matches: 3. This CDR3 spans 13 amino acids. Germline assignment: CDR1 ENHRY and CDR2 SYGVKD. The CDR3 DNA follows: TGTGCCATCAGGCAGGGGGCCCCCTACGAGCAGTACTTC. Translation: CAIRQGAPYEQYF.

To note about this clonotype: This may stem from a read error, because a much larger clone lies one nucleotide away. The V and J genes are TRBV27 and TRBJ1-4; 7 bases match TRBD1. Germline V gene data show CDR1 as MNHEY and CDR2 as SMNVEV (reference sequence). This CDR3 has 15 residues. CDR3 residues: CVSSLHRGGGEKLFF. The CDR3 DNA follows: TGTGTCAGCAGTCTACACAGGGGCGGTGGTGAAAAACTGTTTTTT.

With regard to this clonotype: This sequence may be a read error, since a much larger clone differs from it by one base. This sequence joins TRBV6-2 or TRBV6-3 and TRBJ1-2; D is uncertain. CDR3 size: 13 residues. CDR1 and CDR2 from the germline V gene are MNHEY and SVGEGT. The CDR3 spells CASSSPSFYCYTF. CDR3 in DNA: TGTGCCAGCAGTTCCCCCAGCTTCTATTGCTACACCTTC.

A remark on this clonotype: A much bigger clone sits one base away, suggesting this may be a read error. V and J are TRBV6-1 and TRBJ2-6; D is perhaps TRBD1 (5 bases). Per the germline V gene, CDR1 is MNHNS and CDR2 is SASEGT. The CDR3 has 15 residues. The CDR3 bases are TGTGCCAGCAGTGAAGGGGGATCTGGGGCCAACGTCCTGGCTTTC. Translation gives CASSEGGSGANVLAF.

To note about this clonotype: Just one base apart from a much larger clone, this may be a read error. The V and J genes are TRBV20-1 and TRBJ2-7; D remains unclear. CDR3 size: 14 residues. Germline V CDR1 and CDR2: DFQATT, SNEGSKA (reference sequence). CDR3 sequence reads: CIARASMKGYEQYF. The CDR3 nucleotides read TGCATTGCTAGAGCGTCCATGAAGGGCTACGAGCAGTACTTC.

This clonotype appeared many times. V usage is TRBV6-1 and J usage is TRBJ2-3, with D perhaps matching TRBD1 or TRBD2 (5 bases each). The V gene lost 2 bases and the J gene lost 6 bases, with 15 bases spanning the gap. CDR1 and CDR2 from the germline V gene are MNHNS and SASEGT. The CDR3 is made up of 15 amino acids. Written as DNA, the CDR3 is TGTGCCAGCAGTGAATATGGGGGAGTGAGGGATACGCAGTATTTT. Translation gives CASSEYGGVRDTQYF.

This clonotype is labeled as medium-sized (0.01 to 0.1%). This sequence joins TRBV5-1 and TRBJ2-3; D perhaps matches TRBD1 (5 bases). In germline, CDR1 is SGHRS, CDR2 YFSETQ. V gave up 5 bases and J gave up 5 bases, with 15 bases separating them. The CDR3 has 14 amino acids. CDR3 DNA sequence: TGCGCCAGCAGGTGGCAGGGCCGTCTAGATACGCAGTATTTT. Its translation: CASRWQGRLDTQYF. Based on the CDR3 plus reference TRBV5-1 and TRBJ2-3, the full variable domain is KAGVTQTPRYLIKTRGQQVTLSCSPISGHRSVSWYQQTPGQGLQFLFEYFSETQRNKGNFPGRFSGRQFSNSRSEMNVSTLELGDSALYLCASRWQGRLDTQYFGPGTRLTVL.

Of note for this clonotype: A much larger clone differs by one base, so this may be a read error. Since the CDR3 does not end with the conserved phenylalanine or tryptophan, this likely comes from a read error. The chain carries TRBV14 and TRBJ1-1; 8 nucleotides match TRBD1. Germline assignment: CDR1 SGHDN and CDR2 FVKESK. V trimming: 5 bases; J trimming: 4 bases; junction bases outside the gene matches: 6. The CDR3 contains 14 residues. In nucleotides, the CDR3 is TGTGCCAGCAGCAGTCAGGGGGCGGGCACTGAAGCTTTCCTT. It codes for CASSSQGAGTEAFL.

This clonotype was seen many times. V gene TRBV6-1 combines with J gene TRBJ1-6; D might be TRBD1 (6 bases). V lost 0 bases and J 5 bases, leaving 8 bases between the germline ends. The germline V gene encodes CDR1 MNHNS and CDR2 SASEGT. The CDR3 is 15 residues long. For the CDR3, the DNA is TGTGCCAGCAGTGAAGCTGGGGGCGATAATTCACCCCTCCACTTT. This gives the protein CASSEAGGDNSPLHF.

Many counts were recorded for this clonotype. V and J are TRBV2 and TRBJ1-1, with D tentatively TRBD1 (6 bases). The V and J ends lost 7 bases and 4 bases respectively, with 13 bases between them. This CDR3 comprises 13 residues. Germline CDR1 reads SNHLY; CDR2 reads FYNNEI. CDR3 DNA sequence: TGTGCCAGCAAAATAGGGGGTAGCACTGAAGCTTTCTTT. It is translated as CASKIGGSTEAFF.

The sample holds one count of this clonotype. CDR3 DNA sequence: TGTGCCATCAGTGGCAATGGCGGCTACACCTTC. Its translation is CAISGNGGYTF. V is TRBV10-3 and J is TRBJ1-2, with unresolved D. V lost 4 bases to trimming and J lost 8 bases, with 8 bases between them. The CDR3 covers 11 residues. Germline V CDR1 and CDR2: ENHRY, SYGVKD.

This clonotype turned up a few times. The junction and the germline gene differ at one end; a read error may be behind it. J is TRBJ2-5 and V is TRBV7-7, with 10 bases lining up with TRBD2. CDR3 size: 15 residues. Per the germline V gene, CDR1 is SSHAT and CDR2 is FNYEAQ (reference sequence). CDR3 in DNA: TGTGCTAGCAGCCTAGCGGGGGCCCGTGGGGAGACCCAGTACTTC. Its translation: CASSLAGARGETQYF. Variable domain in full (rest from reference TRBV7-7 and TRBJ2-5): GAGVSQSPRYKVTKRGQDVTLRCDPISSHATLYWYQQALGQGPEFLTYFNYEAQPDKSGLPSDRFSAERPEGSISTLTIQRTEQRDSAMYRCASSLAGARGETQYFGPGTRLLVL.